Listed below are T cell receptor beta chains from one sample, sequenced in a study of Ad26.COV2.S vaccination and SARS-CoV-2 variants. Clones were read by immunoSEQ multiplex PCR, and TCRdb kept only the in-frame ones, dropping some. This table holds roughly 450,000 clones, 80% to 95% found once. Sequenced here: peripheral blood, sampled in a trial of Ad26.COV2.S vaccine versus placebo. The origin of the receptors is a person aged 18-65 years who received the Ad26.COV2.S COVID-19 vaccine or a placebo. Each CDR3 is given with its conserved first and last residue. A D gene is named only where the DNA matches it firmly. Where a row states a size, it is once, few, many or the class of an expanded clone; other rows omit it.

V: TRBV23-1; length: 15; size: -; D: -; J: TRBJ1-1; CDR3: CASSQSEAGCTEAFF; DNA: TGCGCCAGCAGTCAATCTGAGGCAGGGTGCACTGAAGCTTTCTTT
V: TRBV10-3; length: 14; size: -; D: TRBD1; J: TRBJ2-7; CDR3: CAIKGDRRSYEQYF; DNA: TGTGCCATCAAGGGGGACAGGCGATCCTACGAGCAGTACTTC
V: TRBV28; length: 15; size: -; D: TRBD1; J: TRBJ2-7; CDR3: CASSLWTGGKYEQYF; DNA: TGTGCCAGCAGTTTGTGGACAGGGGGCAAATACGAGCAGTACTTC
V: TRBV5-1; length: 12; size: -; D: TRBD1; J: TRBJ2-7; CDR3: CASSGTGDEQYF; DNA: TGCGCCAGCAGCGGGACAGGGGACGAGCAGTACTTC
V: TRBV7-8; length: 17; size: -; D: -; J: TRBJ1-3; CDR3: CASSKNGGTSSGNTIYF; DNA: TGTGCCAGCAGCAAGAACGGGGGCACCTCCTCTGGAAACACCATATATTTT
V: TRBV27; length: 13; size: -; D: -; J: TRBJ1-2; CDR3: CASSLSYRASYTF; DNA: TGTGCCAGCAGTTTATCGTACAGGGCTAGCTACACCTTC
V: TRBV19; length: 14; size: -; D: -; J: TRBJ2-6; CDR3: CASSMTAGANVLTF; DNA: TGTGCCAGTAGTATGACCGCTGGGGCCAACGTCCTGACTTTC
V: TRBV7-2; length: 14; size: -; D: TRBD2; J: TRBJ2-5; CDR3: CASSVVAGQETQYF; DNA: TGTGCCAGCAGCGTTGTAGCGGGACAAGAGACCCAGTACTTC
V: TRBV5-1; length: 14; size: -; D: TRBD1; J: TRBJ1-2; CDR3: CASSARGQGYGYTF; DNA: TGCGCCAGCAGCGCCAGGGGGCAAGGCTATGGCTACACCTTC
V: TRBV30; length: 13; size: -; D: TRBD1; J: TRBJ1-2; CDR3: CAWSADRGHGYTF; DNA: TGTGCCTGGAGTGCGGACAGGGGTCATGGCTACACCTTC
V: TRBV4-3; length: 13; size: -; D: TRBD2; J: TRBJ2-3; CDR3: CASRAGGTDTQYF; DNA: TGCGCCAGCAGGGCGGGAGGGACAGATACGCAGTATTTT
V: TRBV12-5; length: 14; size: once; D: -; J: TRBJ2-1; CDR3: CASLRGDGYNEQFF; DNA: TGTGCTAGTCTCCGGGGAGATGGCTACAATGAGCAGTTCTTC
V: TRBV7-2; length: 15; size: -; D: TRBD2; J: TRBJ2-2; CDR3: CASRGALAGSGELFF; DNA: TGTGCCAGCAGAGGGGCGCTAGCGGGGTCCGGGGAGCTGTTTTTT
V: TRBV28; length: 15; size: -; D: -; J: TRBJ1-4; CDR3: CASSAPEATNEKLFF; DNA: TGTGCCAGCAGTGCACCGGAGGCAACTAATGAAAAACTGTTTTTT
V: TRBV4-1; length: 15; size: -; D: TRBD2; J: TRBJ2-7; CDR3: CASSQGDYLIYEQYF; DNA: TGCGCCAGCAGCCAAGGGGACTATTTGATCTACGAGCAGTACTTC
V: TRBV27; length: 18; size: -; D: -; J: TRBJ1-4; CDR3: CASSLSGQGPTTNEKLFF; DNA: TGTGCCAGCAGTTTATCTGGCCAGGGGCCTACAACTAATGAAAAACTGTTTTTT
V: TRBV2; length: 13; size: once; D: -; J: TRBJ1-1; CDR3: CASSDSMNTEAFF; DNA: TGTGCCAGCAGTGACTCGATGAACACTGAAGCTTTCTTT
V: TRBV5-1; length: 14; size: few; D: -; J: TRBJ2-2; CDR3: CASRSIGTIGELFF; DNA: TGCGCCAGCAGGTCGATTGGGACGATCGGGGAGCTGTTTTTT
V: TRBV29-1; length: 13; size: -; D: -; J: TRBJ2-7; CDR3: CSVDGRGGYEQYF; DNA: TGCAGCGTTGACGGCAGGGGAGGGTACGAGCAGTACTTC
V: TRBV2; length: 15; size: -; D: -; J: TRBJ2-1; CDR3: CASSALSGDYNEQFF; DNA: TGTGCCAGCAGTGCCCTCTCGGGAGACTACAATGAGCAGTTCTTC
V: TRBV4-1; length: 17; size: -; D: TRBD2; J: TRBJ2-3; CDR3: CASSQGLTSGSVDTQYF; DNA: TGCGCCAGCAGCCAAGGGTTGACTAGCGGGAGCGTGGATACGCAGTATTTT
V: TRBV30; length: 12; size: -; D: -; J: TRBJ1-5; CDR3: CAWSQIGGPQHF; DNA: TGTGCCTGGAGTCAAATTGGGGGGCCCCAGCATTTT
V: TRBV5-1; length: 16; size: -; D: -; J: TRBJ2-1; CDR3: CASSLDPGSSYNEQFF; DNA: TGCGCCAGCAGCTTGGATCCGGGGAGCTCCTACAATGAGCAGTTCTTC
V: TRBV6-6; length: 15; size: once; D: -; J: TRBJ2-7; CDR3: CASSYSADIKPEQYF; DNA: TGTGCCAGCAGTTACTCGGCAGATATTAAACCCGAGCAGTACTTC
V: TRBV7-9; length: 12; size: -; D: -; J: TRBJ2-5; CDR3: CASSLLQETQYF; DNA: TGTGCCAGCAGCTTACTACAAGAGACCCAGTACTTC
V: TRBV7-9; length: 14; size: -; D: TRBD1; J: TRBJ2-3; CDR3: CASREGQGAYTQYF; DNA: TGTGCCAGCAGAGAGGGACAGGGGGCTTATACGCAGTATTTT
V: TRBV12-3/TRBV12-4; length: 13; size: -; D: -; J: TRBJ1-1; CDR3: CASSFRENTEAFF; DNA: TGTGCCAGCAGTTTTCGTGAGAACACTGAAGCTTTCTTT
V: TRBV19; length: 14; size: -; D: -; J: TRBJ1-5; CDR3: CASSTGHRNQPQHF; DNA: TGTGCCAGTAGTACGGGACACCGCAATCAGCCCCAGCATTTT
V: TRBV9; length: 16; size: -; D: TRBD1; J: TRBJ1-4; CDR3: CASSGGQGATNEKLFF; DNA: TGTGCCAGCAGCGGCGGACAGGGCGCAACTAATGAAAAACTGTTTTTT
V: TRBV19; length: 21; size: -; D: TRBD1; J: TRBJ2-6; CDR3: CASSLRQGSFDLGSGANVLTF; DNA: TGTGCCAGTAGTCTAAGACAGGGGTCCTTCGATCTAGGCTCTGGGGCCAACGTCCTGACTTTC
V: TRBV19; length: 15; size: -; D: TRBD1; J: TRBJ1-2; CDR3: CASSKRTGANYGYTF; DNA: TGTGCCAGTAGTAAACGGACAGGGGCCAACTATGGCTACACCTTC
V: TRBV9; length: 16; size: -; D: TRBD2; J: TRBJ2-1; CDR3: CASSVGAGTRSDEQFF; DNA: TGTGCCAGCAGCGTAGGAGCCGGGACTAGGTCCGATGAGCAGTTCTTC
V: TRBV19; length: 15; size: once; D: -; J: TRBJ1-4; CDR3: CASSTSGTANEKLFF; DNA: TGTGCCAGTAGTACCTCGGGGACGGCTAATGAAAAACTGTTTTTT
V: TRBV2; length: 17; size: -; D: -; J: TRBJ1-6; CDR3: CASSEDKGVFPNSPLHF; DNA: TGTGCCAGCAGTGAAGACAAGGGGGTTTTTCCTAATTCACCCCTCCACTTT
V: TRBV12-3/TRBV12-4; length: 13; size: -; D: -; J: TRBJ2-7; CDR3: CASSLRDSYEQYF; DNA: TGTGCCAGCTCCTTGAGAGACTCCTACGAGCAGTACTTC
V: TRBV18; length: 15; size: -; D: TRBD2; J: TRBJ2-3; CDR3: CASSPPGLARDTQYF; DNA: TGTGCCAGCTCACCCCCGGGACTAGCGCGCGATACGCAGTATTTT
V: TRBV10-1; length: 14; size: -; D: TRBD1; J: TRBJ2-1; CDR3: CASSEPGQEKEQFF; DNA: TGCGCCAGCAGTGAGCCGGGACAGGAGAAGGAGCAGTTCTTC
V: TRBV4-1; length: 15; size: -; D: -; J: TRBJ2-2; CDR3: CASSLEGRSTGELFF; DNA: TGCGCCAGCAGCCTCGAGGGGCGGTCCACCGGGGAGCTGTTTTTT
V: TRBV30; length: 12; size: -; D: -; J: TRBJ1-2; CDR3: CAWSAGAYGYTF; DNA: TGTGCCTGGAGTGCTGGAGCCTATGGCTACACCTTC
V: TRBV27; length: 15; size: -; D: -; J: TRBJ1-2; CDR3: CASRPTTAGGYGYTF; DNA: TGTGCCAGCAGACCTACGACAGCTGGAGGGTATGGCTACACCTTC
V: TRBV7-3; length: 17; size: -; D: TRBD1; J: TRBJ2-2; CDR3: CASSLRPGQGAIGELFF; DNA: TGTGCCAGCAGCTTACGGCCGGGACAGGGGGCGATCGGGGAGCTGTTTTTT
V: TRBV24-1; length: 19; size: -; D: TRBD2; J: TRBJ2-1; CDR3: CATSDPSGSGRVGYNEQFF; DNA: TGTGCCACCAGTGATCCCTCGGGTAGCGGGAGAGTGGGCTACAATGAGCAGTTCTTC
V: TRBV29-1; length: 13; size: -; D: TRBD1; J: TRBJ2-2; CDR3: CSVGQGDFGELFF; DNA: TGCAGCGTAGGACAGGGCGACTTCGGGGAGCTGTTTTTT
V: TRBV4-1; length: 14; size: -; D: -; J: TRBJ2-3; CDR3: CASSRQEFADTQYF; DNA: TGCGCCAGCAGCAGGCAGGAGTTCGCAGATACGCAGTATTTT
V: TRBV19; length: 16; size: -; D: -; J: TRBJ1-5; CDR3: CASSPYHTDSNQPQHF; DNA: TGTGCCAGTAGTCCCTATCACACGGATAGCAATCAGCCCCAGCATTTT
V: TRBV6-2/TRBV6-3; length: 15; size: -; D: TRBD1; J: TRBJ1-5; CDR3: CASSTGQGAEQPQHF; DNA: TGTGCCAGCAGTACGGGACAGGGGGCGGAACAGCCCCAGCATTTT
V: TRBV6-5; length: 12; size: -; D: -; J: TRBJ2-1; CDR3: CASSSFYNEQFF; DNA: TGTGCCAGCAGTTCCTTCTACAATGAGCAGTTCTTC
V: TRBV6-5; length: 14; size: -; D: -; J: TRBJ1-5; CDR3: CASSLDSSNQPQHF; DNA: TGTGCCAGCAGTCTGGACAGTAGCAATCAGCCCCAGCATTTT
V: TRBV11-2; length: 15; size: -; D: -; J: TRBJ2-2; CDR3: CASSLALAYGGELFF; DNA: TGTGCCAGCAGCTTAGCTCTAGCGTACGGCGGGGAGCTGTTTTTT
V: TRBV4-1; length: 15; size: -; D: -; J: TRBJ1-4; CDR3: CASSQVGTLREKLFF; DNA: TGCGCCAGCAGCCAAGTCGGGACACTGAGGGAAAAACTGTTTTTT